This TCR beta chain was sequenced during a study of shared clonotypes between healthy human individuals. Every donor was a Caucasian adult from Nashville, Tennessee. Comments on this clone: Its cognate antigen is unknown.

Sorted subsets were amplified in replicate PCRs using 200 to 250 ng DNA, about 30,000 T cell genomes. Profiling relied on immunoSEQ multiplex PCR, and the TCRdb table lists in-frame clones only, not all of them. The table shows more than 2,000,000 clones, with roughly nine tenths occurring only once. The CDR3 length is 13 residues. V was pared by 4 bases and J by 4 bases, with 12 bases between. Germline V CDR1 and CDR2: SGHNT, YYREEE (reference sequence). Study observations and caveats: Clonotype sharing across a few donors was observed for about 5.5% of naive CD4 clonotypes. Larger estimated richness was generally seen in naive subsets than in memory subsets.

The sample consisted of naive CD4+ T cells sorted from blood. Subset meaning: CD45RA+ positively selected. The chain links TRBV5-4 to TRBJ2-7; D gene unclear. This receptor was obtained from a man younger than 30 in good health. CDR3 sequence reads: CASSVNVLYEQYF. The DNA of the CDR3 is TGTGCCAGCAGCGTAAACGTACTGTACGAGCAGTACTTC.